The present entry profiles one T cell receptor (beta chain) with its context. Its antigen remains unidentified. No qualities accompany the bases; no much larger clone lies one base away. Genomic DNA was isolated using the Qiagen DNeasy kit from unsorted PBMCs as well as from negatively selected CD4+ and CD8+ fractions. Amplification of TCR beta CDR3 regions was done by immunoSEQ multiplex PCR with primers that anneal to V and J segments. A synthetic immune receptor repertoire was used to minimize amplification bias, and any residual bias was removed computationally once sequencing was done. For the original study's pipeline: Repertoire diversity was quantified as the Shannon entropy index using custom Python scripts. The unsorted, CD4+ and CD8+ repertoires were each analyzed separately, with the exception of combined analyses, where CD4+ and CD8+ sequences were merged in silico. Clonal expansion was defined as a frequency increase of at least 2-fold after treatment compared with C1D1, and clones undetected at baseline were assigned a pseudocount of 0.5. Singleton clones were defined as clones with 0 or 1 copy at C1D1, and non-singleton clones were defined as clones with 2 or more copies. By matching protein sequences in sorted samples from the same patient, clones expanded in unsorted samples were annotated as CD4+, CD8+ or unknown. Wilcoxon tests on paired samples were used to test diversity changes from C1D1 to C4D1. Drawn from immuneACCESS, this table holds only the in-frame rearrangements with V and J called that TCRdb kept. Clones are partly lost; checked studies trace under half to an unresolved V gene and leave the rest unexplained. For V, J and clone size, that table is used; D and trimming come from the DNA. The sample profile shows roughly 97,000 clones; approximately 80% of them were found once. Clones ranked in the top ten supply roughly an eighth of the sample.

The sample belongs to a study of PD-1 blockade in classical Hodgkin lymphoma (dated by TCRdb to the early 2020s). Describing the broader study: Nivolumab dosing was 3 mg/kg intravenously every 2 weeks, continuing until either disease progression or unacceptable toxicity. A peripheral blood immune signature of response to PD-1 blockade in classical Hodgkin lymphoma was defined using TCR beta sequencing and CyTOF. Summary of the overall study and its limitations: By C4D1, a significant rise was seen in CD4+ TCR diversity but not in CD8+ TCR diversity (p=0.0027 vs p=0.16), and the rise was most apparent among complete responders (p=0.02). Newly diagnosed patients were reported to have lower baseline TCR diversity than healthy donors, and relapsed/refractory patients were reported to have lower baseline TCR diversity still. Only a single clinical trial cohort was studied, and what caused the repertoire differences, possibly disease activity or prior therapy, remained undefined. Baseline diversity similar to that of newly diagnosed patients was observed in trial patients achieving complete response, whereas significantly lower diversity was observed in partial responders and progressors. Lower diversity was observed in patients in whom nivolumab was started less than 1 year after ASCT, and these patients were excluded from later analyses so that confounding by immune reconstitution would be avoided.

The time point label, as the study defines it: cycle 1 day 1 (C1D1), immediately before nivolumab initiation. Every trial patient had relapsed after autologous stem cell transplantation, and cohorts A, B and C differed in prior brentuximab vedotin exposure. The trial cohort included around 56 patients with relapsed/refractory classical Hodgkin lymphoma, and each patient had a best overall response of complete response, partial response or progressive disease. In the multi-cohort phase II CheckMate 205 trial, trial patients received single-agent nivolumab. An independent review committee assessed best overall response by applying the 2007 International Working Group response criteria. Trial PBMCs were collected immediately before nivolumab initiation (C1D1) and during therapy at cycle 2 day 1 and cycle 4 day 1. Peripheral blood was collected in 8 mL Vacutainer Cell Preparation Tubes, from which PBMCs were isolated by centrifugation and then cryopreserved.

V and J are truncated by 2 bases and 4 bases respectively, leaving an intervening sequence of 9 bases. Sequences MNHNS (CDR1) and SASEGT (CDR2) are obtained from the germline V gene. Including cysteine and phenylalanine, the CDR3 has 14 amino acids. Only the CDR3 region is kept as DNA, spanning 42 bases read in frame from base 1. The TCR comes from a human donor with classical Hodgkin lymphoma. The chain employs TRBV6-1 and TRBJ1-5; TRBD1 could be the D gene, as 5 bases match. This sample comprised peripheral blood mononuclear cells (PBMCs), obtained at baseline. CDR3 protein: CASSEQGSNQPQHF. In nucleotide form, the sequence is TGTGCCAGCAGTGAACAGGGCAGTAATCAGCCCCAGCATTTT.